These 20 T cell receptor beta chains originate from one sample sequenced in a study of T cells after yellow fever vaccination. TCRdb re-called the 5' RACE reads through MiXCR, storing one row per CDR3 protein. The sample lists 400,000 or so distinct CDR3 sequences; roughly 10% were seen once. The sample consisted of PBMCs, taken on the day of the first yellow fever vaccination. These receptors all stem from a man aged 18 to 30 who received the YFV17D yellow fever vaccine.

This clonotype was seen more than once but under ten times. This chain connects TRBV20-1 to TRBJ2-3; 11 nucleotides match TRBD2. The trim removed 6 bases at V and 4 bases at J, leaving 6 bases unmatched. Germline V gene lookup returns CDR1 DFQATT and CDR2 SNEGSKA (reference sequence). There are 14 residues in the CDR3. CDR3 sequence reads: CSAPVAGGSDTQYF. For the CDR3, the DNA is TGCAGTGCCCCGGTAGCGGGGGGGTCAGATACGCAGTATTTT.

This clonotype was seen a few times. V usage is TRBV29-1 and J usage is TRBJ2-1, with D unresolved. CDR1 and CDR2 from the germline V gene are SQVTM and ANQGSEA. Trimming took 2 bases from V and 2 from J, leaving 7 bases between them. CDR3 length: 13 amino acids. The CDR3 DNA is TGCAGCGTTGAAAGGTCAACCTACAATGAGCAGTTCTTC. Its translation: CSVERSTYNEQFF.

This clonotype was picked up a small number of times. V and J are TRBV4-3 and TRBJ2-1; 7 nucleotides match TRBD2. This CDR3 has 14 residues. J was trimmed by 7 bases and V by 0 bases; bases with no gene match: 3. Per the germline V gene, CDR1 is LGHNA and CDR2 is YSLEER. This CDR3 is CASSQEGGWNEQFF. CDR3 sequence (DNA): TGCGCCAGCAGCCAAGAGGGGGGGTGGAATGAGCAGTTCTTC.

This clonotype was seen more than once but under ten times. The chain joins TRBV12-3 or TRBV12-4 to TRBJ1-1; the D is unclear. V gave up 11 bases and J gave up 3 bases, with 31 bases separating them. The CDR3 covers 18 residues. CDR3 sequence reads: CALSLTAATRARDTEAFF. Written as DNA, the CDR3 is TGTGCCCTCAGTTTGACCGCGGCAACTAGGGCTAGGGACACTGAAGCTTTCTTT.

The table lists this clonotype with a few counts. The gene calls are TRBV5-1 and TRBJ2-3; D remains unclear. The CDR3 runs 15 residues. Trimming pared 6 bases from V and 2 bases from J, leaving 16 bases between. Germline CDR1 SGHRS, CDR2 YFSETQ. The CDR3: CASTPSTALTDTQYF. The CDR3 bases are TGCGCCAGCACTCCATCTACGGCTCTCACAGATACGCAGTATTTT.

V and J are TRBV5-6 and TRBJ1-1; tentatively, D is TRBD1 (5 bases). Germline values: CDR1 SGHDT, CDR2 YYEEEE. With 4 bases removed from V and 0 bases from J, the gap between germline ends came to 10 bases. This CDR3 region has 14 residues. CDR3 sequence reads: CASSPKTVNTEAFF. CDR3 bases: TGTGCCAGCAGCCCGAAGACAGTGAACACTGAAGCTTTCTTT. The full variable domain, with the rest looked up from reference TRBV5-6 and TRBJ1-1, is DAGVTQSPTHLIKTRGQQVTLRCSPKSGHDTVSWYQQALGQGPQFIFQYYEEEERQRGNFPDRFSGHQFPNYSSELNVNALLLGDSALYLCASSPKTVNTEAFFGQGTRLTVV.

This clonotype was detected many times. The chain links TRBV7-9 to TRBJ2-1, with TRBD2 identical over 10 bases. Germline values: CDR1 SEHNR, CDR2 FQNEAQ (reference sequence). V lost 0 bases and J lost 5; bases outside the gene matches: 4. This CDR3 contains 16 residues. The DNA of the CDR3 is TGTGCCAGCAGCTTAGCCCTAGCGGGGGAGCACAATGAGCAGTTCTTC. Its protein is CASSLALAGEHNEQFF.

In this sample, this clonotype turned up many times. The chain carries TRBV6-2 or TRBV6-3 and TRBJ2-1; the D is unclear. Looked up from germline, CDR1 is MNHEY and CDR2 is SVGEGT. The CDR3 length is 15 residues. V was clipped by 5 bases and J by 0 bases, with 11 bases between them. The CDR3 coding sequence is TGTGCCAGCAGTCCAAGTATGAGCTCCTACAATGAGCAGTTCTTC. It translates to CASSPSMSSYNEQFF.

This clonotype has more than one count but fewer than ten. The J gene is TRBJ2-2, the V gene TRBV5-5; 9 bases are shared with TRBD2. V trimming: 1 base; J trimming: 0 bases; junction bases outside the gene matches: 1. CDR1 and CDR2 (germline): SGHKS, YYEKEE (reference sequence). This CDR3 has 16 amino acids. The CDR3: CASSLPSGTNTGELFF. CDR3 DNA sequence: TGTGCCAGCAGCTTGCCTAGCGGGACGAACACCGGGGAGCTGTTTTTT.

The sample holds a few counts of this clonotype. The V and J genes are TRBV4-1 and TRBJ2-7, with D perhaps TRBD1 (6 bases). The CDR3 has 14 amino acids. V was shortened by 3 bases and J by 3 bases, with 12 bases between the two germline ends. Germline V gene data show CDR1 as MGHRA and CDR2 as YSYEKL. The CDR3 sequence is CASSHSTGVYEQYF. The DNA of the CDR3 is TGCGCCAGCAGCCACTCGACAGGAGTCTACGAGCAGTACTTC.

This chain joins TRBV11-3 and TRBJ2-3, with TRBD1 identical over 9 bases. The CDR3 has 15 residues. Germline lookup yields CDR1 SGHNT and CDR2 YENEEA. The junction had 3 bases not matched to a gene; V was cut back by 1 base and J by 4 bases. CDR3 loop: CASSLGQGEADTQYF. DNA for the CDR3: TGTGCCAGCAGCTTAGGACAGGGGGAGGCAGATACGCAGTATTTT.

V and J are TRBV10-3 and TRBJ1-1, with D maybe TRBD1 (5 bases). Germline loops: CDR1 ENHRY, CDR2 SYGVKD. The V end lost 7 bases, the J end lost 3 bases, and 15 bases lay between the germline ends. There are 14 residues in the CDR3. CDR3 nucleotides: TGTGCCATCACAGCGGGGGGGAGTCACACTGAAGCTTTCTTT. Protein: CAITAGGSHTEAFF.

In its sample, this clonotype was seen many times. V usage is TRBV4-1 and J usage is TRBJ2-3, with 15 bases fitting TRBD2. The germline V gene encodes CDR1 MGHRA and CDR2 YSYEKL. This CDR3 comprises 21 residues. V shed 1 base and J 2 bases; nucleotides not matched to a gene: 13. CDR3 sequence: CASSQVGTSGGTPLYTDTQYF. CDR3 sequence (DNA): TGCGCCAGCAGCCAAGTAGGGACTAGCGGGGGGACCCCACTCTACACAGATACGCAGTATTTT.

J is TRBJ1-1 and V is TRBV5-1; D is unclear. Trimming cost V 4 bases and J 0 bases, with 10 bases left between them. The CDR3 covers 14 residues. Germline V CDR1 and CDR2: SGHRS, YFSETQ. The CDR3 coding sequence is TGCGCCAGCAGCCCGACTCGGTTGAACACTGAAGCTTTCTTT. The encoded protein is CASSPTRLNTEAFF.

The sample holds a few counts of this clonotype. J is TRBJ2-1 and V is TRBV7-2; 7 bases align to TRBD1. This CDR3 contains 15 residues. V was clipped by 4 bases and J by 7 bases; unmatched bases: 10. Germline values: CDR1 SGHTA, CDR2 FQGNSA. CDR3 amino acids: CASSSTRQGRNEQFF. Written as DNA, the CDR3 is TGTGCCAGCAGCTCAACTCGACAGGGCCGAAATGAGCAGTTCTTC.

This clonotype was counted only a few times. This chain links TRBV19 with TRBJ1-5; 11 positions agree with TRBD1. Germline values: CDR1 LNHDA, CDR2 SQIVND (reference sequence). The V and J ends lost 6 bases and 7 bases, in that order; junction bases with no gene match: 14. There are 17 residues in the CDR3. CDR3 coding DNA: TGTGCCAGTAGCCAGTCCGTTGGACAGGGGGCCGGGCAGCCCCAGCATTTT. Amino acid sequence: CASSQSVGQGAGQPQHF.

The chain carries TRBV5-1 and TRBJ2-1; 9 bases line up with TRBD2. The ends lost 0 bases at V and 5 bases at J; junction bases unmatched: 3. Germline-derived CDR1 and CDR2 are SGHRS and YFSETQ. CDR3 length: 15 amino acids. In DNA form, the CDR3 reads TGCGCCAGCAGCTTGGGACTAGCGGTGAACAATGAGCAGTTCTTC. Amino acids: CASSLGLAVNNEQFF.

The V call is TRBV12-5, the J call TRBJ1-1; the D gene is possibly TRBD1 (5 bases). Trimming left V 0 bases short and J 0 bases short, with 11 bases between. Germline V CDR1 and CDR2: LGHNT, FRNRAP. The CDR3 runs to 16 residues. As DNA, the CDR3 is TGTGCTAGTGGTTTGGTACTGGGGCGCATGAACACTGAAGCTTTCTTT. Translating it yields CASGLVLGRMNTEAFF. The variable domain in full, with the rest retrieved from reference TRBV12-5 and TRBJ1-1, is DARVTQTPRHKVTEMGQEVTMRCQPILGHNTVFWYRQTMMQGLELLAYFRNRAPLDDSGMPKDRFSAEMPDATLATLKIQPSEPRDSAVYFCASGLVLGRMNTEAFFGQGTRLTVV.

This clonotype has only a few counts. This chain joins TRBV4-1 and TRBJ2-5; 7 nucleotides line up with TRBD2. CDR1 is MGHRA and CDR2 is YSYEKL in the germline V gene. Trimming at V came to 4 bases and at J to 2 bases, leaving 1 base not matched to a gene. This CDR3 contains 13 residues. The CDR3 here is CASSRGLQETQYF. The CDR3 bases are TGCGCCAGCAGCCGGGGACTACAAGAGACCCAGTACTTC.

A few counts support this clonotype. This rearrangement joins TRBV11-2 to TRBJ2-2; 13 nucleotides align to TRBD2. V lost 3 bases to trimming and J lost 4 bases; unmatched junction nucleotides: 17. The CDR3 is 21 amino acids. The germline CDR1 and CDR2 sequences are SGHAT and FQNNGV. CDR3 nucleotide sequence: TGTGCCAGCAGCTTCCCCCGACTAGCGGGGGGCTCCGCAGTGGGCACCGGGGAGCTGTTTTTT. Translating gives CASSFPRLAGGSAVGTGELFF.